These 6 T cell receptor beta chains were all obtained from the same sample, sequenced in a study of T-cell memory formation after mild COVID-19. From the 5' RACE reads, TCRdb called clonotypes with MiXCR, one entry per CDR3 protein. The sample comprises over 450,000 distinct CDR3 sequences, roughly 22% of which are singletons, and about 12% rests with the top ten. The specimen was PBMCs or a T cell subset sorted from them (not recorded which). The receptors derive from an adult woman who had mild COVID-19 (a few samples of this study predate the infection). Cell type and time point are not known.

This chain uses TRBV9 with TRBJ2-3; 11 bases fit TRBD2. Germline-derived CDR1 and CDR2 are SGDLS and YYNGEE. J lost 3 bases, V lost 4 bases, and 7 bases had no gene match. The CDR3 runs 16 residues. CDR3 in amino acids: CASSFLAGGPTDTQYF. The DNA of the CDR3 is TGTGCCAGCAGCTTCTTAGCGGGGGGGCCAACAGATACGCAGTATTTT.

The rearrangement links TRBV12-3 or TRBV12-4 to TRBJ2-7; D unclear. Deletions cut 5 bases from V and 7 bases from J, with 18 bases between. This CDR3 comprises 14 residues. CDR3 sequence reads: CASSPSAVKREQYF. The CDR3 region has the DNA TGTGCCAGCAGTCCCTCGGCGGTGAAGCGAGAGCAGTACTTC.

The chain couples TRBV7-8 to TRBJ1-1, with unresolved D. Germline-derived CDR1 and CDR2 are SGHVS and FQNEAQ. This CDR3 is 12 amino acids long. V was cut by 7 bases and J by 1 base, with 7 bases left in between. The CDR3 coding sequence is TGTGCCAGCACCCACGGGAACACTGAAGCTTTCTTT. Protein sequence: CASTHGNTEAFF.

This clonotype occurred a few times. The chain has TRBV7-3 and TRBJ2-2, with no clear D. CDR1 and CDR2 (germline): SGHTA, FQGTGA. V lost 3 bases to trimming and J lost 5 bases, with 13 bases between them. This CDR3 has 15 residues. In DNA form, the CDR3 reads TGTGCCAGCAGCTTCGACACTACTGGGACCGGGGAGCTGTTTTTT. Protein product: CASSFDTTGTGELFF.

This clonotype was observed once. The chain joins TRBV11-2 to TRBJ2-7; the D gene is possibly TRBD1 (5 bases). The V end was cut by 5 bases, the J end by 0 bases, with 17 bases between. Germline CDR1 and CDR2: SGHAT and FQNNGV. The CDR3 runs to 16 residues. The CDR3 is CASSPWTSSYSYEQYF. The DNA for the CDR3 is TGTGCCAGCAGCCCATGGACATCATCCTACTCCTACGAGCAGTACTTC.

This rearrangement joins TRBV25-1 to TRBJ2-7; possible D gene TRBD1, 5 bases. This CDR3 spans 13 amino acids. Per the germline V gene, CDR1 is MGHDK and CDR2 is SYGVNS. Trimming stripped 7 bases from V and 3 bases from J, with 13 bases between. In DNA form, the CDR3 reads TGTGCCAGCAAGGGGCCACAGGACTACGAGCAGTACTTC. This encodes CASKGPQDYEQYF.